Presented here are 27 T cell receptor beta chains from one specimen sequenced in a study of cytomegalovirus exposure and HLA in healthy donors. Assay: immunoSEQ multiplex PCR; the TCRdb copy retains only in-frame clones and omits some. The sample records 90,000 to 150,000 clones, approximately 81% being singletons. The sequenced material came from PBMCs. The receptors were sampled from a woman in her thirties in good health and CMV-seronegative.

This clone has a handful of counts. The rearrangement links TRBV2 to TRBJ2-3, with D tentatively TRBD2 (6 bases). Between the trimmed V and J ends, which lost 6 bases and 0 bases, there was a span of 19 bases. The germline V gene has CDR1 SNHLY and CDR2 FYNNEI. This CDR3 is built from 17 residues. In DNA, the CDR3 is TGTGCCAGCAGCTCCCCTTCCGGGGGACCTAGCACAGATACGCAGTATTTT. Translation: CASSSPSGGPSTDTQYF.

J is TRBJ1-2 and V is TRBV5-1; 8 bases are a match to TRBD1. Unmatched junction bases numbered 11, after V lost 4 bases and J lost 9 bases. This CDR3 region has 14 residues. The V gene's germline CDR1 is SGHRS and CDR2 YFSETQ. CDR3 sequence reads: CASSLTGQASRYTF. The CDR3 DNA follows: TGCGCCAGCAGCCTTACGGGACAGGCTTCTCGCTACACCTTC.

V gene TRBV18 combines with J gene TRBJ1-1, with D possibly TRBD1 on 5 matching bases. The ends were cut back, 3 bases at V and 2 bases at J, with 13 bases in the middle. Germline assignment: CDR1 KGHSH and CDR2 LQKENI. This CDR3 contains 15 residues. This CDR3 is CASSPTGEGNTEAFF. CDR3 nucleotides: TGTGCCAGCTCACCCACGGGGGAGGGAAACACTGAAGCTTTCTTT.

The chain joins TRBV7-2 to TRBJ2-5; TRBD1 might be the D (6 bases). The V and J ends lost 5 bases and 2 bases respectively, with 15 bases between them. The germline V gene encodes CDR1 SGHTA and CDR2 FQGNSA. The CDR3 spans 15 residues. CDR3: CASSPLQGPQETQYF. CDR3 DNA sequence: TGTGCCAGCAGCCCATTACAGGGACCACAAGAGACCCAGTACTTC.

This chain's CDR3 is CASSESPLSGAFSGELFF. The CDR3 bases are TGTGCCAGCAGTGAATCCCCCCTCAGCGGGGCCTTTAGCGGGGAGCTGTTTTTT. The chain links TRBV25-1 to TRBJ2-2, with 7 bases aligning to TRBD2. Trimming cost V 1 base and J 7 bases; bases outside gene matches: 15. The V gene's germline CDR1 is MGHDK and CDR2 SYGVNS. CDR3 size: 18 residues.

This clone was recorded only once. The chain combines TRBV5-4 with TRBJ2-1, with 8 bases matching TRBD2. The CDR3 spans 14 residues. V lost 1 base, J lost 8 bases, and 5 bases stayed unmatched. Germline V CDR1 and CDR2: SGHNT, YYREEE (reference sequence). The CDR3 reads CASSLNGGAHEQFF. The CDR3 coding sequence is TGTGCCAGCAGCTTGAACGGGGGGGCCCATGAGCAGTTCTTC.

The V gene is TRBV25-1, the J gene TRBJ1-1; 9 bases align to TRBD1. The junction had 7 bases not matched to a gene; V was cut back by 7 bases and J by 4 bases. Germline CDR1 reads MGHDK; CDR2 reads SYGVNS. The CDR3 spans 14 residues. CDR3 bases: TGTGCCAGCATTGGGACAGGGCGGTCCACTGAAGCTTTCTTT. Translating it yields CASIGTGRSTEAFF.

CDR3 protein: CASSLGHVETYEQYF. CDR3 in DNA: TGCGCCAGCAGCTTGGGACACGTCGAGACCTACGAGCAGTACTTC. The chain uses TRBV5-1 and TRBJ2-7; D unclear. This CDR3 has 15 residues. Germline values: CDR1 SGHRS, CDR2 YFSETQ. The V and J ends lost 0 bases and 2 bases respectively, with 12 bases between them.

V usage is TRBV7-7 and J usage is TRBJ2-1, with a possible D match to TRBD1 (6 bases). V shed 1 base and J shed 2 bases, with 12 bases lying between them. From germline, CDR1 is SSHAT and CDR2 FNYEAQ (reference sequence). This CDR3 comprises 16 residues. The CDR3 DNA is TGTGCCAGCAGCTTAGAAGGGACACACACCTACAATGAGCAGTTCTTC. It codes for CASSLEGTHTYNEQFF.

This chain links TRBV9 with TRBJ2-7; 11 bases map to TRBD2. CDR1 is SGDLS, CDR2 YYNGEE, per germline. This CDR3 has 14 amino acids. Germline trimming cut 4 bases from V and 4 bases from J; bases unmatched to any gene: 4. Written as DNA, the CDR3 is TGTGCCAGCAGCCCACTAGCGGGGGATTACGAGCAGTACTTC. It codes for CASSPLAGDYEQYF.

The DNA for the CDR3 is TGTGCCAGCACCCAACCCCAGGGGGCGAGGGCAGATACGCAGTATTTT. It specifies CASTQPQGARADTQYF. The V and J genes are TRBV7-2 and TRBJ2-3; TRBD1 matches at 8 bases. The CDR3 is made up of 16 amino acids. V was pared by 7 bases and J by 4 bases, with 13 bases of the junction left unmatched. Per the germline V gene, CDR1 is SGHTA and CDR2 is FQGNSA.

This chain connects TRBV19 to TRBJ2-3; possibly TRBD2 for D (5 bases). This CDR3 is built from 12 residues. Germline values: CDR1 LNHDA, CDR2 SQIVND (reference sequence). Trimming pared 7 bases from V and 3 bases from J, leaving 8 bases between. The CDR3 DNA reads TGTGCCAGTACCGGGGAGACAGATACGCAGTATTTT. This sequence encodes CASTGETDTQYF.

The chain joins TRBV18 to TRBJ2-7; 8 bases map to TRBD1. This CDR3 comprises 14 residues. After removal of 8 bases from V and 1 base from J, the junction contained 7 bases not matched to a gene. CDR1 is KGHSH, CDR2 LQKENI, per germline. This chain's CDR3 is CASRRDRGSYEQYF. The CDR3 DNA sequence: TGTGCCAGCCGCCGCGACAGGGGTTCCTACGAGCAGTACTTC.

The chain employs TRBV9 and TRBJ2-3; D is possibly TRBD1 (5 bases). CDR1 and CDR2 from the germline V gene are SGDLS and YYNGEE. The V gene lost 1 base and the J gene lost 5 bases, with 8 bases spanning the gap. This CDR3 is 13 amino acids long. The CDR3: CASSVKGLDTQYF. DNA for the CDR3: TGTGCCAGCAGCGTAAAGGGGTTAGATACGCAGTATTTT.

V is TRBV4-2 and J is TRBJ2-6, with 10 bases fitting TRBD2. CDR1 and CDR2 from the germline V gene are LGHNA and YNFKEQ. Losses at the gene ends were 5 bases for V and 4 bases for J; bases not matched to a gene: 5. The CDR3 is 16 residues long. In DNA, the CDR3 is TGTGCCAGCAGCTCCAGCGGGGGGGGCGGGGCCAACGTCCTGACTTTC. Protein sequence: CASSSSGGGGANVLTF.

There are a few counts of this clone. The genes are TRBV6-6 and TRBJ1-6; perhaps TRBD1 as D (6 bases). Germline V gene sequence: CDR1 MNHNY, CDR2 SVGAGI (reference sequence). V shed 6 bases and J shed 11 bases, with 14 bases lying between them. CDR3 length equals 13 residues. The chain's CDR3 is CASSPPQGTPLHF. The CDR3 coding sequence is TGTGCCAGCAGCCCACCCCAGGGGACACCCCTCCACTTT.

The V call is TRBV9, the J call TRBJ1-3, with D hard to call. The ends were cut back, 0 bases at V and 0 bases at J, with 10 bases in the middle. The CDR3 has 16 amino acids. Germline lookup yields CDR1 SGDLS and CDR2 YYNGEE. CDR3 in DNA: TGTGCCAGCAGCGTAGGACCGGGAAGCTCTGGAAACACCATATATTTT. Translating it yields CASSVGPGSSGNTIYF.

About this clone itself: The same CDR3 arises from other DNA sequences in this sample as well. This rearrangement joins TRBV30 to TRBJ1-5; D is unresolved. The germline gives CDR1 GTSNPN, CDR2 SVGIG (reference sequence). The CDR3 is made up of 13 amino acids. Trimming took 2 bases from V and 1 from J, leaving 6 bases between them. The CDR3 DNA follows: TGTGCCTGGAGTTCCGGGAGCAATCAGCCCCAGCATTTT. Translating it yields CAWSSGSNQPQHF.

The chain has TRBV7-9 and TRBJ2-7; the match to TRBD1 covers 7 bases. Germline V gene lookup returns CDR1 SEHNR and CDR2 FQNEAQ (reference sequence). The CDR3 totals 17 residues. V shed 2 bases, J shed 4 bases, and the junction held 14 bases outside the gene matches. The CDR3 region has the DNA TGTGCCAGCAGCTTAAGGGCGGCCGCCCCAGGGGGTTACGAGCAGTACTTC. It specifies CASSLRAAAPGGYEQYF. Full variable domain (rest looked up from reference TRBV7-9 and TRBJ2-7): DTGVSQNPRHKITKRGQNVTFRCDPISEHNRLYWYRQTLGQGPEFLTYFQNEAQLEKSRLLSDRFSAERPKGSFSTLEIQRTEQGDSAMYLCASSLRAAAPGGYEQYFGPGTRLTVT.

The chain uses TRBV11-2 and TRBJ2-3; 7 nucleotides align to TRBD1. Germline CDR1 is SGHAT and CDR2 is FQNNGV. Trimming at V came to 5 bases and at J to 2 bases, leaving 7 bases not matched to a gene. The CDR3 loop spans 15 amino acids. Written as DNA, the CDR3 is TGTGCCAGCAGCCGGGGACAGACGGACACAGATACGCAGTATTTT. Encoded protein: CASSRGQTDTDTQYF.

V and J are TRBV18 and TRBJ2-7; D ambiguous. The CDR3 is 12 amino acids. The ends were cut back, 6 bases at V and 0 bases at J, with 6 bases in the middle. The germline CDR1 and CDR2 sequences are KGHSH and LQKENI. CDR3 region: CASSRDSYEQYF. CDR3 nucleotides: TGTGCCAGCTCCCGCGACTCCTACGAGCAGTACTTC.

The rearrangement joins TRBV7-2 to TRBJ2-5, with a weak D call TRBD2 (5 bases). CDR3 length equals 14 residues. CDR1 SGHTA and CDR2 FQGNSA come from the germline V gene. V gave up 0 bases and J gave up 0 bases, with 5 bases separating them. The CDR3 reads CASSLARDQETQYF. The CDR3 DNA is TGTGCCAGCAGCTTAGCGCGGGACCAAGAGACCCAGTACTTC.

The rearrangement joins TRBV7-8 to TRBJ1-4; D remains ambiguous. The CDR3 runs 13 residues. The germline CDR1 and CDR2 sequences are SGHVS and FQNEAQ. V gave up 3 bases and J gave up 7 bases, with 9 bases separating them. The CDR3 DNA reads TGTGCCAGCAGCTTCCCTTGGGCTGAAAAACTGTTTTTT. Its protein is CASSFPWAEKLFF.

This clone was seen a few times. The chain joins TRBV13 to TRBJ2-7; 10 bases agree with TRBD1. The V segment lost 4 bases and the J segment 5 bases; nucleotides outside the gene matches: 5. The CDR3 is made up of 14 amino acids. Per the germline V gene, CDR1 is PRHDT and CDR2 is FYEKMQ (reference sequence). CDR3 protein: CASSSGTGVHEQYF. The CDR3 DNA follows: TGTGCCAGCAGCTCTGGGACAGGGGTCCACGAGCAGTACTTC.

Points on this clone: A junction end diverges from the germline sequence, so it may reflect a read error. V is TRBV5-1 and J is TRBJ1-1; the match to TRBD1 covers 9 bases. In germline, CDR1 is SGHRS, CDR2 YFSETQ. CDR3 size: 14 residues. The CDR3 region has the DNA TGCGCCAGCACCTTGACAGGGGGGAACACTGAAGCTTTCTTT. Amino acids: CASTLTGGNTEAFF.

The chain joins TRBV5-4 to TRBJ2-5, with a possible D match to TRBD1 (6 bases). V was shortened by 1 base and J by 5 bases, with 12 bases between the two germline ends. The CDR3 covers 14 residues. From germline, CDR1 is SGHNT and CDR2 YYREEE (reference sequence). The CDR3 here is CASSLPGERETQYF. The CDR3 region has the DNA TGTGCCAGCAGCTTGCCAGGGGAAAGGGAGACCCAGTACTTC.

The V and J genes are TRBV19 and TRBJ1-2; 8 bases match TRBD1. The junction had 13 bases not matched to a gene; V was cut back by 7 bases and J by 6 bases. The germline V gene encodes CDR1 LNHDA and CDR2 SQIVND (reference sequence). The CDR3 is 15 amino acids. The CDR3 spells CASTQTGALPNGYTF. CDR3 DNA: TGTGCCAGTACTCAGACAGGGGCGCTCCCAAATGGCTACACCTTC. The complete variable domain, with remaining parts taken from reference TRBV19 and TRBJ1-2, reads DGGITQSPKYLFRKEGQNVTLSCEQNLNHDAMYWYRQDPGQGLRLIYYSQIVNDFQKGDIAEGYSVSREKKESFPLTVTSAQKNPTAFYLCASTQTGALPNGYTFGSGTRLTVV.